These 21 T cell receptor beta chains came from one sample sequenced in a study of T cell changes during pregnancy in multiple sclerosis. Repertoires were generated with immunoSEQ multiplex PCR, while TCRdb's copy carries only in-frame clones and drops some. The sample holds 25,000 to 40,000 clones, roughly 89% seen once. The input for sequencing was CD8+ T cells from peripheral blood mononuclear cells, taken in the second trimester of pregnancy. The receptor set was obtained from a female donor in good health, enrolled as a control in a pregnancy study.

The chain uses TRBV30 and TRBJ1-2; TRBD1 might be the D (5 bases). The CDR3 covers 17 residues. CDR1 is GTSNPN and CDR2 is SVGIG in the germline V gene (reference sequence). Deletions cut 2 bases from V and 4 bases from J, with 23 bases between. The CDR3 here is CAWSFFIYRQSLYGYTF. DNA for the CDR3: TGTGCCTGGAGTTTTTTCATATACCGACAGTCTCTCTATGGCTACACCTTC.

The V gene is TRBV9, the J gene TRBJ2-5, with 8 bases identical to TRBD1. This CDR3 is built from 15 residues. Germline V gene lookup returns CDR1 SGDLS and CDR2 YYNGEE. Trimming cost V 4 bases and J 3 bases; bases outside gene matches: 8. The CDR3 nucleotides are TGTGCCAGCAGCCCGGGGGACAGGCTGGAAGAGACCCAGTACTTC. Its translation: CASSPGDRLEETQYF. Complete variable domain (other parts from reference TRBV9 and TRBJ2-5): DSGVTQTPKHLITATGQRVTLRCSPRSGDLSVYWYQQSLDQGLQFLIQYYNGEERAKGNILERFSAQQFPDLHSELNLSSLELGDSALYFCASSPGDRLEETQYFGPGTRLLVL.

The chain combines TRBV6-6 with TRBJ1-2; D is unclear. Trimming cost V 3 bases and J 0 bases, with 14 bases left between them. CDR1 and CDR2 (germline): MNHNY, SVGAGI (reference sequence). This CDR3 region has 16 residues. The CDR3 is CASSYTPDSPNYGYTF. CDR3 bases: TGTGCCAGCAGTTATACCCCCGATAGCCCTAACTATGGCTACACCTTC.

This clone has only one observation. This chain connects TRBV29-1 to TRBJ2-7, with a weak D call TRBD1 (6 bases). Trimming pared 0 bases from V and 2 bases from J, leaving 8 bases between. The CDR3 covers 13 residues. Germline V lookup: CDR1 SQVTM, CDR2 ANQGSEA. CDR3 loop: CSVEDEGAYEQYF. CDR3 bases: TGCAGCGTTGAAGACGAGGGGGCCTACGAGCAGTACTTC.

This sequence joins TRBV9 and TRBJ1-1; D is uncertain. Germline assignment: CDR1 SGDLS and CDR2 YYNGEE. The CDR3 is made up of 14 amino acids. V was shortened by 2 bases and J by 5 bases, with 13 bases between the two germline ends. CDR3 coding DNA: TGTGCCAGCAGCGTCGACCTAGGCGGGACTGAAGCTTTCTTT. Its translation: CASSVDLGGTEAFF.

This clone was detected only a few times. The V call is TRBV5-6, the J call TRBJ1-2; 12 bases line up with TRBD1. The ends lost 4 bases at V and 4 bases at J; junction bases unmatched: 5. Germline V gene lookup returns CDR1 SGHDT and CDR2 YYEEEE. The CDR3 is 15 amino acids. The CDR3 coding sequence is TGTGCCAGCAGCAGGGACAGGGGGCTTAGCTATGGCTACACCTTC. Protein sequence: CASSRDRGLSYGYTF.

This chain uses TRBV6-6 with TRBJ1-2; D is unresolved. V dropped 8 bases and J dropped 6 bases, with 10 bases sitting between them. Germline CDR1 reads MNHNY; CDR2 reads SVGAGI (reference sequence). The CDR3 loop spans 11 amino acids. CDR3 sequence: CASGEADGYTF. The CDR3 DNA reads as TGTGCCAGCGGGGAGGCAGATGGCTACACCTTC.

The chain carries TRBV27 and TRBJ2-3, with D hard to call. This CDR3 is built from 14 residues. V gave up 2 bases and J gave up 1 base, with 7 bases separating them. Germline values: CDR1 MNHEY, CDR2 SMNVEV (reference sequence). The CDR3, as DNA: TGTGCCAGCAGTTTAGGTACGGGCACAGATACGCAGTATTTT. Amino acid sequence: CASSLGTGTDTQYF.

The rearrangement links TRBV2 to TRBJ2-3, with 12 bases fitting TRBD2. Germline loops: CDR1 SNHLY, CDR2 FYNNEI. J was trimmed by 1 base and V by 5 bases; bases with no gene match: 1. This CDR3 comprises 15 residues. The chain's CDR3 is CASSWTSGGTDTQYF. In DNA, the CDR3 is TGTGCCAGCAGTTGGACTAGCGGGGGCACAGATACGCAGTATTTT. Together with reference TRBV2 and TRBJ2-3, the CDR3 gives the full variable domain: EPEVTQTPSHQVTQMGQEVILRCVPISNHLYFYWYRQILGQKVEFLVSFYNNEISEKSEIFDDQFSVERPDGSNFTLKIRSTKLEDSAMYFCASSWTSGGTDTQYFGPGTRLTVL.

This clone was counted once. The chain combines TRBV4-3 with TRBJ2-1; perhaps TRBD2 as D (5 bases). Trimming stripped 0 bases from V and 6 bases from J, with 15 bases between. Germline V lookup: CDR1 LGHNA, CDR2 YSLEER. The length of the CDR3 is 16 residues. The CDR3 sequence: CASSQEGRIEGNEQFF. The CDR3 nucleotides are TGCGCCAGCAGCCAAGAAGGGAGAATAGAGGGCAATGAGCAGTTCTTC.

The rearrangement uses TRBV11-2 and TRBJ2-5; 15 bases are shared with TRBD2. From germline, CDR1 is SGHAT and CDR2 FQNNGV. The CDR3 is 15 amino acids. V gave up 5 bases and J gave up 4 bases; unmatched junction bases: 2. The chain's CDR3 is CASSPGLAGGETQYF. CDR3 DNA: TGTGCCAGCAGCCCGGGACTAGCGGGGGGAGAGACCCAGTACTTC.

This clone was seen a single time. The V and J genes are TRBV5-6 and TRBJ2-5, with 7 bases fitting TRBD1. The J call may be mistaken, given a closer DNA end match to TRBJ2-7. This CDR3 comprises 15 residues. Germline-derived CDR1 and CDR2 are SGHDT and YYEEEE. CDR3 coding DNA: TGTGCCAGCAGCTTGGCCGGGACAGTACACTACGAGCAGTACTTC. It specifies CASSLAGTVHYEQYF.

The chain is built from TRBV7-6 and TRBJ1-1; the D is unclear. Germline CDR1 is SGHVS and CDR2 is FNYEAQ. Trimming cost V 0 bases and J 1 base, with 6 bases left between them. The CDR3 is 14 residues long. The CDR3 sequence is CASSLAGGNTEAFF. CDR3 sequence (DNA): TGTGCCAGCAGCTTAGCGGGAGGGAACACTGAAGCTTTCTTT.

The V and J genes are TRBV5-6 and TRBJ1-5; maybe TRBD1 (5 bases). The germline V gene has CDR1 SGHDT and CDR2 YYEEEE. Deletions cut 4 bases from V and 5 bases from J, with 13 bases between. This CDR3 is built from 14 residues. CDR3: CASSLRQRDQPQHF. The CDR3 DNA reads TGTGCCAGCAGCCTCCGACAGCGAGATCAGCCCCAGCATTTT.

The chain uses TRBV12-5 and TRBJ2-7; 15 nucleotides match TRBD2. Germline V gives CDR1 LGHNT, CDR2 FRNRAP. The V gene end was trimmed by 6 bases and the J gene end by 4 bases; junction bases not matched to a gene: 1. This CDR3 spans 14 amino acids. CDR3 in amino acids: CASGGTSGGYEQYF. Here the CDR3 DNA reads TGTGCTAGTGGCGGGACTAGCGGGGGGTACGAGCAGTACTTC. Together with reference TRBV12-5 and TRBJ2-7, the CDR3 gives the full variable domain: DARVTQTPRHKVTEMGQEVTMRCQPILGHNTVFWYRQTMMQGLELLAYFRNRAPLDDSGMPKDRFSAEMPDATLATLKIQPSEPRDSAVYFCASGGTSGGYEQYFGPGTRLTVT.

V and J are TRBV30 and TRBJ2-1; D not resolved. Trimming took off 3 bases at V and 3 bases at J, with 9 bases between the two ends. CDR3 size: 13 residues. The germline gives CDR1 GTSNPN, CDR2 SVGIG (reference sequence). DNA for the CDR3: TGTGCCTGGAGGAACGGAGACTACAATGAGCAGTTCTTC. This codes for CAWRNGDYNEQFF. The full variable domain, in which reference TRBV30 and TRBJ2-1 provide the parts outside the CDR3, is SQTIHQWPATLVQPVGSPLSLECTVEGTSNPNLYWYRQAAGRGLQLLFYSVGIGQISSEVPQNLSASRPQDRQFILSSKKLLLSDSGFYLCAWRNGDYNEQFFGPGTRLTVL.

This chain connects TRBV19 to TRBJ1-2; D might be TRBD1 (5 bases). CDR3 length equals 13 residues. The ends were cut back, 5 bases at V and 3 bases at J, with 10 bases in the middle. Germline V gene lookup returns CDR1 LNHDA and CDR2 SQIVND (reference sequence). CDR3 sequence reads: CASSGGGYYGYTF. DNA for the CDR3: TGTGCCAGTAGTGGCGGGGGGTACTATGGCTACACCTTC.

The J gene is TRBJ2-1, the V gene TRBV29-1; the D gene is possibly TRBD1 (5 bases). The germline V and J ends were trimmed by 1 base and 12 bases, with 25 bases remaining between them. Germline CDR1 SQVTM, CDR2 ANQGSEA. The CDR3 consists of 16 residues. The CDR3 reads CSVEALVRTTFVVQFF. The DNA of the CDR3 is TGCAGCGTTGAAGCGCTTGTCAGGACAACCTTTGTGGTGCAGTTCTTC.

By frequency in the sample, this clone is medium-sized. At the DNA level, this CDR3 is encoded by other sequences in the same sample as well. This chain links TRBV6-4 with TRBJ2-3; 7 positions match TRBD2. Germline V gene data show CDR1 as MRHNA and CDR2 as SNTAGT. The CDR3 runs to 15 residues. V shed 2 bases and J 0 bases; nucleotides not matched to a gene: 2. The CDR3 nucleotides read TGTGCCAGCAGTGACGGGGGGGGGAGCACAGATACGCAGTATTTT. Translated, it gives CASSDGGGSTDTQYF.

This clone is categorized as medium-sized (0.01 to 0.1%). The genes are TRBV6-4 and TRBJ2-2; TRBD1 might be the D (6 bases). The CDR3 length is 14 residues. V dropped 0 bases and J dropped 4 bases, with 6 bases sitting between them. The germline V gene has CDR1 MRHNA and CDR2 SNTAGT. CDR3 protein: CASSDSDSTGELFF. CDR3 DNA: TGTGCCAGCAGTGACTCGGACAGCACCGGGGAGCTGTTTTTT.

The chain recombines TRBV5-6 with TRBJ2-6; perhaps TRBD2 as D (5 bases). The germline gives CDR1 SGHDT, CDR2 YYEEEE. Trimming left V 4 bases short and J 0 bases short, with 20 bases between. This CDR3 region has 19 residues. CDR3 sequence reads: CASSRRQLRASSGANVLTF. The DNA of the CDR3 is TGTGCCAGCAGCCGCCGTCAGCTGCGGGCGAGCTCTGGGGCCAACGTCCTGACTTTC.